These 6 T cell receptor beta chains were sequenced from one sample in a study of blood T cell repertoires in COVID-19. Data came from immunoSEQ multiplex PCR; TCRdb stores just in-frame clones and leaves some out. The table shows around 400,000 clones, with just under 90% occurring only once. Sequencing was done on a sample of PBMCs or T cells enriched from blood (not recorded which). Every receptor here comes from a woman aged 30 to 39 who had recovered from COVID-19.

This clone was found a few times. CDR3 region: CASSLQVTTNEKLFF. CDR3 sequence (DNA): TGTGCCAGCAGTTTACAGGTGACAACTAATGAAAAACTGTTTTTT. V is TRBV28 and J is TRBJ1-4; no clear D. Trimming removed 2 bases at V and 0 bases at J, with 7 bases between. The CDR3 length is 15 residues. Germline CDR1 and CDR2: MDHEN and SYDVKM.

The chain's CDR3 is CASSQGLDTEAFF. The CDR3 DNA is TGTGCCAGCTCACAGGGGTTGGACACTGAAGCTTTCTTT. The V call is TRBV18, the J call TRBJ1-1; a weak D match, TRBD1 (5 bases). This CDR3 is 13 amino acids long. V lost 4 bases, J lost 3 bases, and 9 bases lay in between. The germline CDR1 and CDR2 sequences are KGHSH and LQKENI.

The rearrangement joins TRBV5-6 to TRBJ1-1, with 8 positions matching TRBD1. V was pared by 2 bases and J by 1 base, with 10 bases of the junction left unmatched. CDR1 is SGHDT and CDR2 is YYEEEE in the germline V gene. The CDR3 loop spans 17 amino acids. CDR3 sequence (DNA): TGTGCCAGCAGCTTAGATCGACAGGGGATGGGGAACACTGAAGCTTTCTTT. Its translation: CASSLDRQGMGNTEAFF.

This clone was picked up a small number of times. The chain employs TRBV15 and TRBJ1-1, with D possibly TRBD1 on 5 matching bases. V lost 6 bases and J lost 4, with 15 bases in between. The length of the CDR3 is 14 residues. Germline loops: CDR1 LNHNV, CDR2 YYDKDF (reference sequence). Here the CDR3 DNA reads TGTGCCACCAGTCCGGGGGGGACGGCCACTGAAGCTTTCTTT. The encoded protein is CATSPGGTATEAFF.

This clone was recorded once. CDR3 in DNA: TGTGCCAGCAGTTACCGGGTGGGTTCTGGGGCCAACGTCCTGACTTTC. Amino acid sequence: CASSYRVGSGANVLTF. V is TRBV6-5 and J is TRBJ2-6; no firm D call. Germline V gene lookup returns CDR1 MNHEY and CDR2 SVGAGI. The germline V and J ends were trimmed by 2 bases and 1 base, with 9 bases remaining between them. The CDR3 is 16 amino acids.

The rearrangement joins TRBV19 to TRBJ2-7; 8 nucleotides align to TRBD1. V was clipped by 4 bases and J by 3 bases; unmatched bases: 5. The germline V gene encodes CDR1 LNHDA and CDR2 SQIVND (reference sequence). This CDR3 spans 14 amino acids. CDR3 DNA sequence: TGTGCCAGTAGTACGGGACAGGCGAACTACGAGCAGTACTTC. Translating gives CASSTGQANYEQYF.